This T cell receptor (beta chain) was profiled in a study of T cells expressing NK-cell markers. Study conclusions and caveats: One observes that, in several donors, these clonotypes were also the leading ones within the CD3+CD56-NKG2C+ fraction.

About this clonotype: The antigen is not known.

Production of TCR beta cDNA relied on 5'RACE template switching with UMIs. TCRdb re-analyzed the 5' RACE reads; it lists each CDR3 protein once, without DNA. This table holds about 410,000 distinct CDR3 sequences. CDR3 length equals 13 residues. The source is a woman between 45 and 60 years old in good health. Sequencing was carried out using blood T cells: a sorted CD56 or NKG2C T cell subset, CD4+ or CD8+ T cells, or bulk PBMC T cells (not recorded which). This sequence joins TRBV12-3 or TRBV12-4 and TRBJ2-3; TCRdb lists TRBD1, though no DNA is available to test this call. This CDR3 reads CATPGIATDTQYF.